These 18 T cell receptor beta chains originate from one sample sequenced in a study of human T cells and chemical hapten exposure. Via MiXCR, TCRdb re-called the RACE reads, giving one row per CDR3 protein. The table has about 90,000 distinct CDR3 sequences, 6.5% to 10% seen once. Described time point: pre-sensitization, week 0. Documented treatment: therapeutic diphenylcyclopropenone sensitization with weekly scalp DPC. Sequencing was performed on whole blood, taken in connection with sensitization to the hapten diphenylcyclopropenone (DPC). Receptors originate from a man between 40 and 49 years old with alopecia areata. Some clones in this sample may be carry-over from other donors' samples.

The V gene is TRBV7-9, the J gene TRBJ2-7; 7 bases match TRBD1. The germline CDR1 and CDR2 sequences are SEHNR and FQNEAQ (reference sequence). V trimming: 5 bases; J trimming: 0 bases; junction bases outside the gene matches: 4. This CDR3 spans 14 amino acids. The CDR3 bases are TGTGCCAGCAGCCTAACAGGGGTCTCCTACGAGCAGTACTTC. As protein: CASSLTGVSYEQYF.

The chain links TRBV11-2 to TRBJ2-3, with 9 nucleotides matching TRBD2. The ends lost 4 bases at V and 4 bases at J; junction bases unmatched: 12. Looked up from germline, CDR1 is SGHAT and CDR2 is FQNNGV. The CDR3 consists of 17 residues. CDR3 nucleotide sequence: TGTGCCAGCAGCTACGCACTAGCGGGTACGGGGGCAGATACGCAGTATTTT. It specifies CASSYALAGTGADTQYF.

This clonotype showed up just a few times. V usage is TRBV12-3 or TRBV12-4 and J usage is TRBJ1-6; D may be TRBD1 (6 bases). This CDR3 contains 15 residues. Deletions cut 3 bases from V and 5 bases from J, with 11 bases between. The DNA of the CDR3 is TGTGCCAGCAGTTTCTGGGGGGCAAATAATTCACCCCTCCACTTT. Its protein product is CASSFWGANNSPLHF.

This clonotype was detected ten times or more. The chain combines TRBV6-2 or TRBV6-3 with TRBJ1-5; 9 bases agree with TRBD1. Germline-derived CDR1 and CDR2 are MNHEY and SVGEGT. J was trimmed by 0 bases and V by 0 bases; bases with no gene match: 3. This CDR3 contains 17 residues. CDR3 sequence reads: CASSYSPGQGSNQPQHF. The DNA for the CDR3 is TGTGCCAGCAGTTACTCACCGGGACAGGGTAGCAATCAGCCCCAGCATTTT.

For the CDR3, the DNA is TGTGCCAGCAGGCCCGATGGGTGGGGATTTGACACAGATACGCAGTATTTT. This gives the protein CASRPDGWGFDTDTQYF. V and J are TRBV12-3 or TRBV12-4 and TRBJ2-3; D ambiguous. The CDR3 runs 17 residues. V was trimmed by 6 bases and J by 2 bases, leaving 21 bases between them.

This clonotype has a handful of counts. V gene TRBV21-1 combines with J gene TRBJ2-7. TRBV21-1 is noted as a pseudogene. The CDR3 consists of 14 residues. DNA of the CDR3: TGTGCCAGCAGCAAAGACCTGAGCTCCTACGAGCAGTACGTC. This codes for CASSKDLSSYEQYV.

This clonotype was counted ten times or more. The J gene is TRBJ2-3, the V gene TRBV4-1, with 7 bases lining up with TRBD2. Looked up from germline, CDR1 is MGHRA and CDR2 is YSYEKL. Trimming took 0 bases from V and 3 from J; bases not matched to a gene: 6. The CDR3 loop spans 16 amino acids. CDR3 region: CASSQERWGGTDTQYF. The DNA for the CDR3 is TGCGCCAGCAGCCAAGAGAGATGGGGAGGGACAGATACGCAGTATTTT.

Many counts were recorded for this clonotype. The J gene is TRBJ2-1, the V gene TRBV29-1, with D unresolved. The CDR3 is made up of 14 amino acids. The germline V and J ends were trimmed by 2 bases and 2 bases, with 10 bases remaining between them. Germline loops: CDR1 SQVTM, CDR2 ANQGSEA. CDR3 protein: CSVEQSGAYNEQFF. The CDR3 nucleotides are TGCAGCGTTGAACAGTCAGGAGCCTACAATGAGCAGTTCTTC.

This sequence joins TRBV7-9 and TRBJ1-1; D not resolved. The CDR3 has 12 residues. Trimming shortened V by 3 bases and J by 3 bases, and 5 bases separated the two germline ends. Germline V gene sequence: CDR1 SEHNR, CDR2 FQNEAQ (reference sequence). CDR3 DNA: TGTGCCAGCAGCTTTCCACACACTGAAGCTTTCTTT. Translated: CASSFPHTEAFF.

This clonotype came up a few times. The J gene is TRBJ2-7, the V gene TRBV12-3 or TRBV12-4; TRBD2 aligns across 10 bases. The CDR3 is made up of 14 amino acids. The ends lost 6 bases at V and 2 bases at J; junction bases unmatched: 4. Here the CDR3 DNA reads TGTGCCAGCAGGGTGACTAGCGGGCCCTACGAGCAGTACTTC. It is translated as CASRVTSGPYEQYF.

This clonotype appeared many times. V and J are TRBV24-1 and TRBJ2-7, with D perhaps matching TRBD1 or TRBD2 (5 bases each). V was trimmed by 5 bases and J by 9 bases, leaving 22 bases between them. This CDR3 has 15 residues. Germline V gives CDR1 KGHDR, CDR2 SFDVKD. The CDR3: CATSGSGTEDKGQYV. The DNA of the CDR3 is TGTGCCACCAGTGGTTCCGGGACGGAGGACAAGGGGCAGTACGTC.

This clonotype showed up many times. This sequence joins TRBV27 and TRBJ2-1, with 10 bases that match TRBD2. V shed 4 bases and J 6 bases; nucleotides not matched to a gene: 6. The CDR3 is 15 residues long. Germline-derived CDR1 and CDR2 are MNHEY and SMNVEV (reference sequence). Here the CDR3 reads CASSSRSGRSNEQFF. CDR3 coding DNA: TGTGCCAGCAGTTCTCGTAGCGGGAGGAGCAATGAGCAGTTCTTC.

Ten or more counts support this clonotype. This chain connects TRBV6-5 to TRBJ1-3; tentatively, D is TRBD1 (5 bases). This CDR3 contains 15 residues. CDR1 is MNHEY and CDR2 is SVGAGI in the germline V gene. V dropped 5 bases and J dropped 4 bases, with 15 bases sitting between them. The CDR3 sequence is CASSGTPNPGNTIYF. The CDR3 coding sequence is TGTGCCAGCAGTGGGACGCCGAATCCCGGAAACACCATATATTTT.

This clonotype has a handful of counts. The CDR3 nucleotides are TGTGCCAGCCACGCCCCGGGACAGAATAGCTATGGCTACACCTTC. The encoded protein is CASHAPGQNSYGYTF. The V and J genes are TRBV19 and TRBJ1-2, with TRBD1 matching 7 bases. Germline V gene data show CDR1 as LNHDA and CDR2 as SQIVND (reference sequence). The CDR3 is 15 amino acids. Trimming cost V 9 bases and J 4 bases; bases outside gene matches: 14. Full variable domain (rest looked up from reference TRBV19 and TRBJ1-2): DGGITQSPKYLFRKEGQNVTLSCEQNLNHDAMYWYRQDPGQGLRLIYYSQIVNDFQKGDIAEGYSVSREKKESFPLTVTSAQKNPTAFYLCASHAPGQNSYGYTFGSGTRLTVV.

This chain joins TRBV11-1 and TRBJ2-3, with unresolved D. The CDR3 is 14 amino acids. V was pared by 3 bases and J by 2 bases, with 9 bases between. Germline-derived CDR1 and CDR2 are SGHAT and FQDESV (reference sequence). The CDR3 is CASSFGLNTDTQYF. The CDR3 DNA sequence: TGTGCCAGCAGCTTTGGTCTTAACACAGATACGCAGTATTTT.

The rearrangement joins TRBV30 to TRBJ2-3; no reliable D call. The CDR3 has 14 amino acids. Germline loops: CDR1 GTSNPN, CDR2 SVGIG (reference sequence). The ends were cut back, 5 bases at V and 2 bases at J, with 14 bases in the middle. The CDR3 DNA sequence: TGTGCCTGGGAACGGCAGTACCCCACAGATACGCAGTATTTT. It yields the protein CAWERQYPTDTQYF. Using reference TRBV30 and TRBJ2-3 for the parts outside the CDR3, the full variable domain is SQTIHQWPATLVQPVGSPLSLECTVEGTSNPNLYWYRQAAGRGLQLLFYSVGIGQISSEVPQNLSASRPQDRQFILSSKKLLLSDSGFYLCAWERQYPTDTQYFGPGTRLTVL.

In this sample, this clonotype turned up a few times. The chain links TRBV28 to TRBJ2-7; 11 positions agree with TRBD1. CDR3 length: 16 amino acids. Trimming at V came to 6 bases and at J to 2 bases, leaving 9 bases not matched to a gene. CDR1 and CDR2 (germline): MDHEN, SYDVKM. In DNA form, the CDR3 reads TGTGCCAGCAGGGGGGGACAGGGGGGCGTACCCTACGAGCAGTACTTC. As protein: CASRGGQGGVPYEQYF.

The chain has TRBV5-4 and TRBJ2-3, with 14 bases aligning to TRBD2. The CDR3 length is 17 residues. CDR1 SGHNT and CDR2 YYREEE come from the germline V gene (reference sequence). Trimming at V came to 4 bases and at J to 3 bases, leaving 7 bases not matched to a gene. The CDR3 nucleotides read TGTGCCAGCAGCGCGACTAGCGGGAGGGCCAGGACAGATACGCAGTATTTT. As protein: CASSATSGRARTDTQYF.